This T cell receptor (beta chain) was found in a study of immune evolution from preneoplasia to lung adenocarcinoma. The V and J ends lost 5 bases and 2 bases, in that order; junction bases with no gene match: 7. Looked up from germline, CDR1 is SGHRS and CDR2 is YFSETQ. There are 14 residues in the CDR3. Comment on this clone: Its antigen is undetermined.

Patient tissue came from resections in Japan or China, 2014–2017. Two lung cancer pathologists independently confirmed each histologic diagnosis. Study-wide results and limits: Top clone frequencies peaked in normal lung, apparently declining through invasive adenocarcinoma.

Measured with immunoSEQ multiplex PCR; TCRdb has only the in-frame clones, and not every one. The sample yields several thousand clones, approximately 85% seen once. The TCR sequence derives from a person aged 65 to 79 with lung adenocarcinoma. The sample was FFPE atypical adenomatous hyperplasia tissue from the lung. Subset given: atypical adenomatous hyperplasia (AAH), lung preneoplasia. This chain uses TRBV5-1 with TRBJ2-7, with 7 bases fitting TRBD2. CDR3 amino acids: CASRPGGIPYEQYF. The CDR3 DNA reads TGCGCCAGCAGACCGGGGGGAATCCCCTACGAGCAGTACTTC.